The 15 T cell receptor beta chains below come from one sample, sequenced in a study of blood T cell repertoires in COVID-19 (dated by TCRdb to the early 2020s). The method was the immunoSEQ multiplex PCR assay. TCRdb provides this immuneACCESS table in a form limited to in-frame rearrangements. Some clones are lacking; in checked studies, under half of them reflect an unresolved V gene, and why the rest are absent is not known. Present in this sample are about 110,000 clones, 80% to 90% of which were seen just once. The ten most abundant clones make up around 10% of the sample. Sequenced input: peripheral blood. The receptors come from a woman in her 70s with acute or convalescent COVID-19.

This chain uses TRBV11-3 with TRBJ2-2, with D possibly matching TRBD1 (7 bases). Trimming shortened V by 5 bases and J by 4 bases, and 17 bases separated the two germline ends. Germline V gives CDR1 SGHNT, CDR2 YENEEA. The CDR3 totals 16 residues. The CDR3 DNA follows: TGTGCCAGCAGCACCTTATCAGGGGGAGGCACCGGGGAGCTGTTTTTT. This translates into CASSTLSGGGTGELFF.

This clone was found a few times. The chain couples TRBV13 to TRBJ2-5, with TRBD2 as a possible D gene (6 bases). The CDR3 totals 15 residues. Germline CDR1 and CDR2: PRHDT and FYEKMQ (reference sequence). V shed 5 bases and J shed 1 base, with 14 bases lying between them. CDR3 loop: CASSLIRDSQETQYF. The CDR3 DNA reads as TGTGCCAGCAGCCTAATCCGGGACTCCCAAGAGACCCAGTACTTC.

V is TRBV7-2 and J is TRBJ2-1, with TRBD1 matching over 9 bases. This CDR3 has 15 residues. The V gene's germline CDR1 is SGHTA and CDR2 FQGNSA. V was clipped by 5 bases and J by 8 bases; unmatched bases: 10. CDR3 in amino acids: CASSDPGQGQDEQFF. CDR3 bases: TGTGCCAGCAGCGATCCGGGACAGGGTCAGGATGAGCAGTTCTTC.

V usage is TRBV6-1 and J usage is TRBJ1-2; 10 bases are shared with TRBD1. The germline V gene encodes CDR1 MNHNS and CDR2 SASEGT. This CDR3 region has 15 residues. The trim removed 6 bases at V and 7 bases at J, leaving 11 bases unmatched. This CDR3 reads CASRTIRDRGTGYTF. Written as DNA, the CDR3 is TGTGCCAGCAGGACAATCCGGGACAGGGGCACTGGCTACACCTTC.

The chain joins TRBV7-8 to TRBJ1-1; 9 bases line up with TRBD1. Germline values: CDR1 SGHVS, CDR2 FQNEAQ. V shed 5 bases, J shed 1 base, and the junction held 11 bases outside the gene matches. The CDR3 is 17 amino acids. In DNA, the CDR3 is TGTGCCAGCAGCCAACGCAACAGGGGGCGAGGGAACACTGAAGCTTTCTTT. Translating it yields CASSQRNRGRGNTEAFF.

J is TRBJ1-5 and V is TRBV2; D remains unclear. The germline V gene has CDR1 SNHLY and CDR2 FYNNEI. CDR3 length: 11 residues. V lost 8 bases to trimming and J lost 6 bases, with 8 bases between them. CDR3 amino acids: CASSYGQPQHF. Here the CDR3 DNA reads TGTGCCAGCTCCTATGGTCAGCCCCAGCATTTT.

The V call is TRBV19, the J call TRBJ1-3; 7 bases match TRBD1. Germline V gene lookup returns CDR1 LNHDA and CDR2 SQIVND (reference sequence). There are 16 residues in the CDR3. The junction had 8 bases not matched to a gene; V was cut back by 4 bases and J by 2 bases. Written as DNA, the CDR3 is TGTGCCAGTAGTACCGACAGGGTTTCTACTGGAAACACCATATATTTT. Translation: CASSTDRVSTGNTIYF.

The chain employs TRBV10-3 and TRBJ2-1; 12 bases are shared with TRBD2. The CDR3 runs 15 residues. CDR1 is ENHRY and CDR2 is SYGVKD in the germline V gene. The junction had 3 bases not matched to a gene; V was cut back by 4 bases and J by 5 bases. CDR3 in DNA: TGTGCCATCAGTGGACTAGCGGGAGCAAACAATGAGCAGTTCTTC. Protein sequence: CAISGLAGANNEQFF.

J is TRBJ1-5 and V is TRBV6-2 or TRBV6-3; 12 bases are shared with TRBD1. In germline, CDR1 is MNHEY, CDR2 SVGEGT. V was clipped by 5 bases and J by 7 bases; unmatched bases: 6. This CDR3 contains 15 residues. The CDR3 protein is CASSPGTGGSQPQHF. CDR3 coding DNA: TGTGCCAGCAGTCCCGGGACAGGGGGCAGCCAGCCCCAGCATTTT.

CDR3 sequence (DNA): TGTGCCAGCAGCACCACACAGAACACTGAAGCTTTCTTT. This gives the protein CASSTTQNTEAFF. V and J are TRBV7-3 and TRBJ1-1; no firm D call. Germline V gene sequence: CDR1 SGHTA, CDR2 FQGTGA. The CDR3 contains 13 residues. V lost 5 bases and J lost 1, with 8 bases in between.

J is TRBJ2-7 and V is TRBV27; 7 nucleotides align to TRBD1. CDR1 MNHEY and CDR2 SMNVEV come from the germline V gene (reference sequence). The J segment lost 1 base and the V segment lost 3 bases, leaving 6 bases of the junction unmatched. CDR3 length equals 15 residues. The CDR3 spells CASSLETGSSYEQYF. The CDR3 DNA reads TGTGCCAGCAGTTTGGAGACAGGGTCATCCTACGAGCAGTACTTC.

This chain joins TRBV7-2 and TRBJ2-7; maybe TRBD1 (6 bases). CDR1 is SGHTA and CDR2 is FQGNSA in the germline V gene. V was cut by 4 bases and J by 5 bases, with 24 bases left in between. CDR3 size: 17 residues. The chain's CDR3 is CASSYRVTGISFNEQYF. The CDR3 bases are TGTGCCAGCAGCTACCGGGTAACAGGGATTTCATTCAACGAGCAGTACTTC.

This chain links TRBV28 with TRBJ2-7, with D possibly matching TRBD2 (6 bases). This CDR3 comprises 12 residues. Germline V CDR1 and CDR2: MDHEN, SYDVKM. V was trimmed by 6 bases and J by 5 bases, leaving 11 bases between them. This CDR3 reads CASSTRGDEQYF. In DNA form, the CDR3 reads TGTGCCAGCAGCACTCGCGGGGACGAGCAGTACTTC.

V is TRBV19 and J is TRBJ1-1, with D unclear. Germline loops: CDR1 LNHDA, CDR2 SQIVND (reference sequence). This CDR3 spans 13 amino acids. Trimming took off 4 bases at V and 3 bases at J, with 9 bases between the two ends. The CDR3, as DNA: TGTGCCAGTAGTACTCTGGGAGACACTGAAGCTTTCTTT. It yields the protein CASSTLGDTEAFF.

V is TRBV9 and J is TRBJ2-2, with 7 positions matching TRBD2. J was trimmed by 8 bases and V by 3 bases; bases with no gene match: 4. This CDR3 is 13 amino acids long. Per germline, CDR1 SGDLS and CDR2 YYNGEE. CDR3 amino acids: CASSAREGGELFF. Written as DNA, the CDR3 is TGTGCCAGCAGCGCCAGGGAGGGTGGGGAGCTGTTTTTT.